This TCR beta chain derives from a study of graft-versus-host responses after intestinal transplantation. On the study more broadly: All recipients got anti-thymocyte globulin induction, then tacrolimus and steroids for approximately 3 years. General study points: HvG clone declines early post-transplant were associated with peak circulating GvH levels.

TCRdb's copy holds only in-frame clones and misses some; the assay was immunoSEQ multiplex PCR. This table holds 70,000 or so clones, over 75% found once. V dropped 2 bases and J dropped 3 bases, with 16 bases sitting between them. The germline V gene encodes CDR1 SQVTM and CDR2 ANQGSEA. This CDR3 contains 15 residues. Turning to this clone: Its antigen is as yet unknown.

This specimen was unstimulated CD4+ T cells sorted from spleen or lymph node cells, taken before transplant. The chain combines TRBV29-1 with TRBJ1-1; maybe TRBD1 (6 bases). The receptor's source is a human donor who was the organ donor for an intestinal transplant. In DNA form, the CDR3 reads TGCAGCGTTGAACTTGTGACAGGCGTTGACACTGAAGCTTTCTTT. This encodes CSVELVTGVDTEAFF.